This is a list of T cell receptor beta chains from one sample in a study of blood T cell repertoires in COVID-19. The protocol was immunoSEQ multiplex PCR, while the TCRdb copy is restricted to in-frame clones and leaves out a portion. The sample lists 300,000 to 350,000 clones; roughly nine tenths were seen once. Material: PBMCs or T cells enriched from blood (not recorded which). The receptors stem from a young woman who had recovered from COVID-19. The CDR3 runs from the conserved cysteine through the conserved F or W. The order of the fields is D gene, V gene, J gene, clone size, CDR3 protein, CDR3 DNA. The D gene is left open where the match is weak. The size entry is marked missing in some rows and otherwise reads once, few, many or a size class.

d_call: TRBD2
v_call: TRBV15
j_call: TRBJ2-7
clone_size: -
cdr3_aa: CATSRDRTGGPTEQYF
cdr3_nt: TGTGCCACCAGCAGAGATAGGACGGGAGGGCCTACCGAGCAGTACTTC

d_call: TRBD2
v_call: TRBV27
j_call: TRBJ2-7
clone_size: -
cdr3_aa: CASRSTRGRVVYEQYF
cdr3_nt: TGTGCCAGCAGGTCTACCCGCGGGAGAGTAGTCTACGAGCAGTACTTC

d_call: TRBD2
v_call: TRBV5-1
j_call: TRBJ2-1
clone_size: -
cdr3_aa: CASSLVAGEYNEQFF
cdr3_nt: TGCGCCAGCAGCTTGGTAGCGGGGGAATACAATGAGCAGTTCTTC

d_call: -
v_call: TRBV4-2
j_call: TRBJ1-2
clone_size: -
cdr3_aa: CASSSSEAYGYTF
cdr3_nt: TGTGCCAGCAGCAGTTCTGAGGCATATGGCTACACCTTC

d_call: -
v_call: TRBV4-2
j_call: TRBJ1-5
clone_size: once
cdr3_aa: CASSQDGGGQPQHF
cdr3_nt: TGTGCCAGCAGCCAAGACGGCGGTGGTCAGCCCCAGCATTTT

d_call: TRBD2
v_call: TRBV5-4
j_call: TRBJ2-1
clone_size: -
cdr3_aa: CASSLSVAGGLAEQFF
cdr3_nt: TGTGCCAGCAGCTTGTCGGTAGCGGGAGGGTTAGCTGAGCAGTTCTTC

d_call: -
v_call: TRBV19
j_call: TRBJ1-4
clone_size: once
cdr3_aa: CASSTDINNEKLFF
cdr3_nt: TGTGCCAGTAGTACTGACATTAATAATGAAAAACTGTTTTTT

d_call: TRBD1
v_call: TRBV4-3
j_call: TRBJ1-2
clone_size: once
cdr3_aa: CASSQYTGGDYGYTF
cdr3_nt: TGCGCCAGCAGCCAATACACAGGGGGTGACTATGGCTACACCTTC

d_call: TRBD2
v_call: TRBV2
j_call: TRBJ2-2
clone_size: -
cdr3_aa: CASSEWGLAGGNTGELFF
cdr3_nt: TGTGCCAGCAGTGAATGGGGACTAGCGGGAGGGAACACCGGGGAGCTGTTTTTT

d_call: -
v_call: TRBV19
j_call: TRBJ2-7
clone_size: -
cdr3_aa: CASSIEGGIAYEQYF
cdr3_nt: TGTGCCAGTAGTATAGAGGGCGGGATCGCCTACGAGCAGTACTTC

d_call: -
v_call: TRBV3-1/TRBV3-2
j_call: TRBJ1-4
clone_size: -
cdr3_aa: CASSQGVRLVREKLFF
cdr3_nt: TGTGCCAGCAGCCAAGGGGTGAGGCTAGTAAGGGAAAAACTGTTTTTT

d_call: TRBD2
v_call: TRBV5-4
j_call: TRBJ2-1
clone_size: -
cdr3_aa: CANSLAGGPHNEQFF
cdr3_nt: TGTGCCAACAGCCTAGCGGGAGGGCCCCACAATGAGCAGTTCTTC

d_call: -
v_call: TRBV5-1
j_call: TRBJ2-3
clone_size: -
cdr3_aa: CASRLESADTQYF
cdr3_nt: TGCGCCAGCAGATTAGAGTCGGCAGATACGCAGTATTTT

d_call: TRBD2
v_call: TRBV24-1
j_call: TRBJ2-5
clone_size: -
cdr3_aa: CATSDPSGRARETQYF
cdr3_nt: TGTGCCACCAGTGACCCTAGCGGGAGGGCCCGAGAGACCCAGTACTTC

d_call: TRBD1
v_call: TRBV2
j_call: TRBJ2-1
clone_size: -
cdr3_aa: CAIHAGIRDRDYNEQFF
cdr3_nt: TGTGCCATACACGCAGGGATTCGGGACAGGGATTACAATGAGCAGTTCTTC

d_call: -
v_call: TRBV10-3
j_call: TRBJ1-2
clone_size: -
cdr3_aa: CAISSRWGDLGYTF
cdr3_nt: TGTGCCATCAGTTCCCGGTGGGGCGATTTGGGCTACACCTTC

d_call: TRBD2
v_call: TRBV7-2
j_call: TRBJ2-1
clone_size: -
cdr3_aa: CASSLAGTRGREQFF
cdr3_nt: TGTGCCAGCAGCTTAGCGGGGACTAGAGGTCGGGAGCAGTTCTTC

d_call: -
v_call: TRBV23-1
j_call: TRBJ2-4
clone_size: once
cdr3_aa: CASSQSAHIAKNIQYF
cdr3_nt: TGCGCCAGCAGTCAATCGGCTCATATAGCCAAAAACATTCAGTACTTC

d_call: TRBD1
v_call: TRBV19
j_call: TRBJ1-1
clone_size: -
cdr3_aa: CASTGTVMNTEAFF
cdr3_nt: TGTGCCAGTACGGGGACAGTAATGAACACTGAAGCTTTCTTT

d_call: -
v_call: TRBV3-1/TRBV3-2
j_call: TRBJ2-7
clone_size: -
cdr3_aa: CASRRARGSYEQYF
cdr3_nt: TGTGCCAGCAGACGAGCAAGGGGGTCCTACGAGCAGTACTTC

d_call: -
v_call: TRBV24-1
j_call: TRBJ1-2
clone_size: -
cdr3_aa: CATSDRTGTGGYTF
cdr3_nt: TGTGCCACCAGTGATCGTACAGGGACCGGTGGCTACACCTTC

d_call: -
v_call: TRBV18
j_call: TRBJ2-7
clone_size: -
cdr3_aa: CASSPALGASSYEQYF
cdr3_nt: TGTGCCAGCTCACCCGCCTTAGGGGCCAGCTCCTACGAGCAGTACTTC

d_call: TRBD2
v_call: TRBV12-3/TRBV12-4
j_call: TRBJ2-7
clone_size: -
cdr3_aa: CASSTGRAEQYF
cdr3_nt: TGTGCCAGCAGTACCGGGAGGGCCGAGCAGTACTTC

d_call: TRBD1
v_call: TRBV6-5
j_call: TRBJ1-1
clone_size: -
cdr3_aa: CASSYYKQGAGTEAFF
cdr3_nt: TGTGCCAGCAGTTACTACAAACAGGGGGCAGGGACTGAAGCTTTCTTT